The rows below give T cell receptor beta chains drawn from one sample of a study of T-cell reconstitution after alpha-beta-depleted transplantation in children. MiXCR was run by TCRdb on the PCR reads, yielding one entry per CDR3 protein. Seen here are about 590,000 distinct CDR3 sequences, around 13% observed once, and the top ten hold approximately 2.1%. Sequences were derived from PBMCs, mostly from graft donor cells, sampled 360 days after TCRalphabeta/CD19-depleted stem cell transplant. These receptors came from a male patient younger than 18 who had a stem cell transplant for acute myeloid leukemia, so the T cells may come from the graft donor. Each CDR3 is given with its conserved first and last residue. A D gene is named only where the DNA matches it firmly. A row's size may be missing; if present it is once, few, many or a size class.

size	D	V	J	DNA	CDR3
many	TRBD2	TRBV12-3/TRBV12-4	TRBJ2-3	TGTGCCAGCAGTAACACGGGACTAGGAGTCATTGCGCAGTATTTT	CASSNTGLGVIAQYF
many	TRBD2	TRBV20-1	TRBJ2-7	TGCAGTGCTAGAGTCATAGAGGGACTAGCGGGAGGTTACGAGCAGTACTTC	CSARVIEGLAGGYEQYF
few	.	TRBV29-1	TRBJ2-5	TGCAGCGTTCGGCGGGACCAAAAAGAGACCCAGTACTTC	CSVRRDQKETQYF
few	.	TRBV15	TRBJ2-3	TGTGCCACCAGCAGGCCCAATTGGGCGATAAGTTCAGATACGCAGTATTTT	CATSRPNWAISSDTQYF
many	.	TRBV29-1	TRBJ2-5	TGCAGCGTTGAAGATACGGGGGCGATAGGGGAGACCCAGTACTTC	CSVEDTGAIGETQYF
.	TRBD1	TRBV7-2	TRBJ1-1	TGTGCCAGCAGCTCGTCCGGGACAGAGAACACTGAAGCTTTCTTT	CASSSSGTENTEAFF
few	TRBD2	TRBV25-1	TRBJ2-5	TGTGCCAGCGGTCCGAGGCTAGCGGGAGTGGGGGAGACCCAGTACTTC	CASGPRLAGVGETQYF
once	.	TRBV30	TRBJ1-1	TGTGCCTGGACCCTGGCCATGAACACTGAAGCTTTCTTT	CAWTLAMNTEAFF
few	.	TRBV5-1	TRBJ2-7	TGCGCCAGCAGCTTGGTTCAGCCGGACCTGTCGAACTTC	CASSLVQPDLSNF
many	TRBD2	TRBV7-9	TRBJ2-1	TGTGCCAGCAGCTTACTCTCTAGCGGAGCAAATGAGCAGTTCTTC	CASSLLSSGANEQFF
.	.	TRBV6-2/TRBV6-3	TRBJ2-1	TGTGCCAGCAGTTACTCGATGTCTGGCAATGAGCAGTTCTTC	CASSYSMSGNEQFF
.	TRBD2	TRBV4-2	TRBJ2-5	TGTGCCAGCAGCCAAGAGGCATCGCGGACTAGCGGCCAAGAGACCCAGTACTTC	CASSQEASRTSGQETQYF
many	TRBD1	TRBV12-3/TRBV12-4	TRBJ2-1	TGTGCCAGCAGTTTCGGTCAGGGGGCCAACAATGAGCAGTTCTTC	CASSFGQGANNEQFF
few	TRBD2	TRBV3-1	TRBJ2-1	TGTGCCAGCAGCGCTTCGCACCTCACTAGCGGGAACTACAATGAGCAGTTCTTC	CASSASHLTSGNYNEQFF
few	TRBD1	TRBV28	TRBJ1-3	TGTGCCAGCACGGGACAGGTGTTCTCTGGAAACACCATATATTTT	CASTGQVFSGNTIYF
.	TRBD2	TRBV20-1	TRBJ2-1	TGCAGTGCTGTGCCGACTAGCGGGGCATACAATGAGCAGTTCTTC	CSAVPTSGAYNEQFF
.	.	TRBV28	TRBJ2-1	TGTGCCAGCAGTTCATTAATGGGGGGTCCCCCGATGGTGCAGTTCTTC	CASSSLMGGPPMVQFF
many	.	TRBV5-1	TRBJ2-2	TGCGCCAGCAGCTTGGGGGCGACATACACCGGGGAGCTGTTTTTT	CASSLGATYTGELFF
.	.	TRBV7-2	TRBJ2-3	TGTGCCAGCAGCCCACGCCCAGGGTATGATTTCACAGATACGCAGTATTTT	CASSPRPGYDFTDTQYF
.	.	TRBV29-1	TRBJ2-7	TGCAGCGTTGCTTCACAGGGCTACGAGCAGTACTTC	CSVASQGYEQYF
.	.	TRBV29-1	TRBJ2-1	TGCAGCGAAAGGCCCCGGACTTTCTACAATGAGCAGTTCTTC	CSERPRTFYNEQFF
.	.	TRBV29-1	TRBJ2-2	TGCAGCGTGGACAGAAGGGACACCGGGGAGCTGTTTTTT	CSVDRRDTGELFF
.	.	TRBV28	TRBJ2-7	TGTGCCAGCAGTTTATTCAGGGCAAGGGAGCAGTACTTC	CASSLFRAREQYF
many	TRBD2	TRBV29-1	TRBJ2-1	TGCAGCGCCTTCCTAGCGGGAGGGTACAATGAGCAGTTCTTC	CSAFLAGGYNEQFF